The next 29 T cell receptor beta chains were all read from a single sample in a study of T cell repertoires in cytomegalovirus infection. TCRdb reprocessed the reads via MiXCR and lists one record per CDR3 protein. The profile shows under 200,000 distinct CDR3 sequences, roughly 9.8% of them singletons. Material: PBMCs. All receptors derive from a human donor in good health (CMV status not recorded). Some clones in this sample may be carry-over from other donors' samples.

The chain joins TRBV7-9 to TRBJ2-5, with no clear D. In germline, CDR1 is SEHNR, CDR2 FQNEAQ (reference sequence). This CDR3 comprises 13 residues. Trimming left V 5 bases short and J 0 bases short, with 7 bases between. CDR3 loop: CASSTRDQETQYF. The CDR3 nucleotides are TGTGCCAGCAGCACCCGGGACCAAGAGACCCAGTACTTC.

This clonotype was counted between two and nine times. The rearrangement links TRBV18 to TRBJ2-2; 10 bases are shared with TRBD1. CDR3 length: 16 amino acids. CDR1 and CDR2 from the germline V gene are KGHSH and LQKENI. V gave up 6 bases and J gave up 0 bases; unmatched junction bases: 4. The CDR3 loop reads CASSRGQGANTGELFF. Here the CDR3 DNA reads TGTGCCAGCTCCCGAGGACAGGGGGCGAACACCGGGGAGCTGTTTTTT.

This clonotype was observed many times. V gene TRBV12-3 or TRBV12-4 combines with J gene TRBJ2-6; TRBD2 is a possible D gene (5 bases). This CDR3 is 15 amino acids long. V lost 5 bases to trimming and J lost 1 base, with 9 bases between them. The chain's CDR3 is CASSPRTSGANVLTF. The CDR3 coding sequence is TGTGCCAGCAGTCCTCGGACTTCTGGGGCCAACGTCCTGACTTTC.

The chain is built from TRBV20-1 and TRBJ2-1, with unresolved D. The length of the CDR3 is 13 residues. CDR1 and CDR2 from the germline V gene are DFQATT and SNEGSKA (reference sequence). Deletions cut 0 bases from V and 6 bases from J, with 9 bases between. The CDR3, as DNA: TGCAGTGCTAGAGATAACAGACCCAATGAGCAGTTCTTC. It is translated as CSARDNRPNEQFF.

This clonotype was recorded many times. The rearrangement links TRBV7-8 to TRBJ1-4, with TRBD1 matching 7 bases. The germline CDR1 and CDR2 sequences are SGHVS and FQNEAQ. The CDR3 runs to 16 residues. V lost 0 bases to trimming and J lost 4 bases; unmatched junction nucleotides: 5. CDR3 nucleotide sequence: TGTGCCAGCAGCTTAGCGCGTACAGGGGTTAATGAAAAACTGTTTTTT. Its translation is CASSLARTGVNEKLFF.

This clonotype was seen a handful of times. This chain connects TRBV5-1 to TRBJ2-3; D possibly corresponds to TRBD1 (6 bases). There are 15 residues in the CDR3. From germline, CDR1 is SGHRS and CDR2 YFSETQ. V shed 1 base and J shed 2 bases, with 11 bases lying between them. CDR3 coding DNA: TGCGCCAGCAGCTTGACAGGGCTCACCACAGATACGCAGTATTTT. This gives the protein CASSLTGLTTDTQYF. The whole variable domain, remainder taken from reference TRBV5-1 and TRBJ2-3, is KAGVTQTPRYLIKTRGQQVTLSCSPISGHRSVSWYQQTPGQGLQFLFEYFSETQRNKGNFPGRFSGRQFSNSRSEMNVSTLELGDSALYLCASSLTGLTTDTQYFGPGTRLTVL.

This clonotype was seen ten or more times. V usage is TRBV19 and J usage is TRBJ1-2; D is possibly TRBD1 (5 bases). Trimming took 5 bases from V and 4 from J, leaving 11 bases between them. Germline V lookup: CDR1 LNHDA, CDR2 SQIVND (reference sequence). The CDR3 is 13 residues long. CDR3 protein: CASSLDSRYGYTF. CDR3 DNA sequence: TGTGCCAGTAGTCTCGACAGTCGCTATGGCTACACCTTC.

This clonotype was observed at least ten times. The chain recombines TRBV28 with TRBJ2-1; the D call may be TRBD1 or TRBD2 (5 bases each). CDR3 length: 15 amino acids. From germline, CDR1 is MDHEN and CDR2 SYDVKM. The V gene lost 3 bases and the J gene lost 0 bases, with 9 bases spanning the gap. DNA for the CDR3: TGTGCCAGCAGTTTTTGGGGGAGCTCCTACAATGAGCAGTTCTTC. Translating gives CASSFWGSSYNEQFF. Together with reference TRBV28 and TRBJ2-1, the CDR3 gives the full variable domain: DVKVTQSSRYLVKRTGEKVFLECVQDMDHENMFWYRQDPGLGLRLIYFSYDVKMKEKGDIPEGYSVSREKKERFSLILESASTNQTSMYLCASSFWGSSYNEQFFGPGTRLTVL.

This clonotype was observed a single time. The chain joins TRBV20-1 to TRBJ2-1; 9 nucleotides match TRBD2. Germline values: CDR1 DFQATT, CDR2 SNEGSKA (reference sequence). The CDR3 totals 14 residues. The ends lost 5 bases at V and 5 bases at J; junction bases unmatched: 7. The CDR3 loop is CSAPRGGADNEQFF. The CDR3 DNA follows: TGCAGTGCTCCCCGCGGGGGGGCGGACAATGAGCAGTTCTTC.

CDR3 in DNA: TGTGCCAGTAGTATCGGGACAGGGTATTTCGATGGCTACACCTTC. It translates to CASSIGTGYFDGYTF. The chain employs TRBV19 and TRBJ1-2; 9 bases are a match to TRBD1. CDR1 is LNHDA and CDR2 is SQIVND in the germline V gene (reference sequence). CDR3 length: 15 residues. V was pared by 3 bases and J by 6 bases, with 8 bases of the junction left unmatched.

The table lists this clonotype with a few counts. V gene TRBV4-3 combines with J gene TRBJ1-4, with TRBD1 matching 9 bases. CDR1 and CDR2 (germline): LGHNA, YSLEER. Germline trimming cut 0 bases from V and 7 bases from J; bases unmatched to any gene: 9. The length of the CDR3 is 17 residues. The CDR3 region has the DNA TGCGCCAGCAGCCAAGATAAACAGGGGGCTTTCGGTGAAAAACTGTTTTTT. It specifies CASSQDKQGAFGEKLFF.

This clonotype was counted many times. The chain couples TRBV7-9 to TRBJ1-2; a weak D match, TRBD1 (6 bases). Germline loops: CDR1 SEHNR, CDR2 FQNEAQ (reference sequence). V was cut by 1 base and J by 0 bases, with 9 bases left in between. The CDR3 extends over 15 amino acids. The CDR3 loop reads CASSLGGQPNYGYTF. CDR3 sequence (DNA): TGTGCCAGCAGCTTAGGGGGGCAGCCTAACTATGGCTACACCTTC. The whole variable domain, filled in from reference TRBV7-9 and TRBJ1-2, reads DTGVSQNPRHKITKRGQNVTFRCDPISEHNRLYWYRQTLGQGPEFLTYFQNEAQLEKSRLLSDRFSAERPKGSFSTLEIQRTEQGDSAMYLCASSLGGQPNYGYTFGSGTRLTVV.

This clonotype was recorded many times. The chain combines TRBV7-9 with TRBJ2-2; D unclear. V gave up 3 bases and J gave up 3 bases, with 8 bases separating them. The CDR3 has 14 residues. Germline V gene sequence: CDR1 SEHNR, CDR2 FQNEAQ (reference sequence). The CDR3 protein is CASSLAVDTGELFF. In nucleotides, the CDR3 is TGTGCCAGCAGCTTGGCCGTCGACACCGGGGAGCTGTTTTTT. The full variable domain, its missing parts supplied by reference TRBV7-9 and TRBJ2-2, is DTGVSQNPRHKITKRGQNVTFRCDPISEHNRLYWYRQTLGQGPEFLTYFQNEAQLEKSRLLSDRFSAERPKGSFSTLEIQRTEQGDSAMYLCASSLAVDTGELFFGEGSRLTVL.

This clonotype was counted many times. The chain joins TRBV7-2 to TRBJ1-6; 11 bases match TRBD1. Trimming cost V 5 bases and J 6 bases; bases outside gene matches: 3. Germline V lookup: CDR1 SGHTA, CDR2 FQGNSA. This CDR3 is built from 15 residues. The CDR3 bases are TGTGCCAGCAGCAGGGACAGGGGGAGTAATTCACCCCTCCACTTT. Its translation is CASSRDRGSNSPLHF.

The chain links TRBV18 to TRBJ2-1; D is unclear. V lost 2 bases to trimming and J lost 1 base, with 6 bases between them. The CDR3 has 14 residues. Germline CDR1 reads KGHSH; CDR2 reads LQKENI. The CDR3 region is CASSPTRSYNEQFF. Written as DNA, the CDR3 is TGTGCCAGCTCACCAACGAGGTCCTACAATGAGCAGTTCTTC. The variable domain in full, completed from reference TRBV18 and TRBJ2-1, reads NAGVMQNPRHLVRRRGQEARLRCSPMKGHSHVYWYRQLPEEGLKFMVYLQKENIIDESGMPKERFSAEFPKEGPSILRIQQVVRGDSAAYFCASSPTRSYNEQFFGPGTRLTVL.

This clonotype came up many times. The rearrangement uses TRBV4-2 and TRBJ2-1; D call uncertain. Germline V gene lookup returns CDR1 LGHNA and CDR2 YNFKEQ. V was clipped by 0 bases and J by 9 bases, with 12 bases between them. This CDR3 has 14 residues. The CDR3 DNA follows: TGTGCCAGCAGCCAAGATGGGCAGTTGGGTGAGCAGTTCTTC. It specifies CASSQDGQLGEQFF.

This clonotype was observed at least ten times. The rearrangement links TRBV20-1 to TRBJ2-7; 10 nucleotides line up with TRBD1. CDR1 is DFQATT and CDR2 is SNEGSKA in the germline V gene (reference sequence). V lost 4 bases, J lost 5 bases, and 8 bases stayed unmatched. The CDR3 length is 14 residues. As DNA, the CDR3 is TGCAGTGCTATGAAGGGACAGGGGATCCACGAGCAGTACTTC. It specifies CSAMKGQGIHEQYF.

This clonotype was observed many times. This rearrangement joins TRBV24-1 to TRBJ2-1; 8 nucleotides agree with TRBD2. Germline trimming cut 1 base from V and 6 bases from J; bases unmatched to any gene: 4. The V gene's germline CDR1 is KGHDR and CDR2 SFDVKD. The CDR3 contains 15 residues. The CDR3 bases are TGTGCCACCAGTGATTTCGCAACTAGCGGCAATGAGCAGTTCTTC. It is translated as CATSDFATSGNEQFF.

This clonotype has only a few counts. The V and J genes are TRBV28 and TRBJ1-5, with D possibly TRBD1 on 5 matching bases. From germline, CDR1 is MDHEN and CDR2 SYDVKM. The CDR3 covers 15 residues. The ends were cut back, 5 bases at V and 7 bases at J, with 18 bases in the middle. The CDR3 DNA is TGTGCCAGCAGTCCCCTGGGGGGAGGAGGGCAGCCCCAGCATTTT. It translates to CASSPLGGGGQPQHF. Complete variable domain (other parts from reference TRBV28 and TRBJ1-5): DVKVTQSSRYLVKRTGEKVFLECVQDMDHENMFWYRQDPGLGLRLIYFSYDVKMKEKGDIPEGYSVSREKKERFSLILESASTNQTSMYLCASSPLGGGGQPQHFGDGTRLSIL.

Note on this clonotype: Possible read error: a much larger clone is one base away. The gene calls are TRBV6-6 and TRBJ2-6; D perhaps matches TRBD1 (5 bases). The CDR3 length is 15 residues. Germline V gene lookup returns CDR1 MNHNY and CDR2 SVGAGI (reference sequence). This CDR3 is CASIQGSSGANVQTF. CDR3 in DNA: TGTGCCAGCATCCAAGGAAGCTCTGGGGCCAACGTCCAGACTTTC.

The CDR3 DNA reads TGCGCCAGCAGCCAAGAGTCCCGGGTCTGGTCGTCTGGCTACACCTTC. Translation: CASSQESRVWSSGYTF. The chain combines TRBV4-1 with TRBJ1-2; D ambiguous. The CDR3 is 16 amino acids. Looked up from germline, CDR1 is MGHRA and CDR2 is YSYEKL. Trimming shortened V by 0 bases and J by 7 bases, and 18 bases separated the two germline ends.

This chain connects TRBV29-1 to TRBJ1-3; D is unresolved. The CDR3 consists of 12 residues. V was cut by 7 bases and J by 0 bases, with 7 bases left in between. CDR1 is SQVTM, CDR2 ANQGSEA, per germline. The CDR3 spells CSGRTSGNTIYF. In DNA form, the CDR3 reads TGCAGCGGACGCACCTCTGGAAACACCATATATTTT.

In its sample, this clonotype was seen many times. The chain recombines TRBV4-3 with TRBJ2-1; 8 bases line up with TRBD2. Germline assignment: CDR1 LGHNA and CDR2 YSLEER. This CDR3 contains 17 residues. The V segment lost 0 bases and the J segment 4 bases; nucleotides outside the gene matches: 8. Here the CDR3 reads CASSQEGGTSGYNEQFF. The CDR3 DNA follows: TGCGCCAGCAGCCAAGAAGGTGGCACTAGCGGATACAATGAGCAGTTCTTC.

The sample holds many counts of this clonotype. The chain joins TRBV7-2 to TRBJ2-2; 8 bases map to TRBD2. V shed 4 bases and J 4 bases; nucleotides not matched to a gene: 8. Germline V gene lookup returns CDR1 SGHTA and CDR2 FQGNSA. The CDR3 length is 16 residues. Here the CDR3 reads CASSSVAGSPTGELFF. CDR3 coding DNA: TGTGCCAGCAGCTCGGTAGCGGGGTCACCCACCGGGGAGCTGTTTTTT. Filled out from reference TRBV7-2 and TRBJ2-2, the complete variable domain reads GAGVSQSPSNKVTEKGKDVELRCDPISGHTALYWYRQSLGQGLEFLIYFQGNSAPDKSGLPSDRFSAERTGGSVSTLTIQRTQQEDSAVYLCASSSVAGSPTGELFFGEGSRLTVL.

This clonotype appeared many times. This chain links TRBV20-1 with TRBJ1-5; TRBD1 aligns across 9 bases. Germline loops: CDR1 DFQATT, CDR2 SNEGSKA (reference sequence). The CDR3 is 16 residues long. With V trimmed by 0 bases and J by 4 bases, 7 bases remained unmatched. The chain's CDR3 is CSARDPDRGWNQPQHF. The CDR3 coding sequence is TGCAGTGCTAGAGACCCGGACAGGGGATGGAATCAGCCCCAGCATTTT.

This sequence joins TRBV19 and TRBJ2-1; D is possibly TRBD2 (5 bases). The CDR3 is made up of 17 amino acids. Trimming took 1 base from V and 5 from J, leaving 18 bases between them. Germline CDR1 is LNHDA and CDR2 is SQIVND (reference sequence). For the CDR3, the DNA is TGTGCCAGTAGTATAGCTCGCCCGGGAAGTAGGAACAATGAGCAGTTCTTC. It translates to CASSIARPGSRNNEQFF.

Many counts were recorded for this clonotype. The chain combines TRBV7-2 with TRBJ1-6; D is perhaps TRBD1 (5 bases). CDR3 length: 19 residues. The V gene's germline CDR1 is SGHTA and CDR2 FQGNSA. V was pared by 5 bases and J by 6 bases, with 26 bases between. DNA for the CDR3: TGTGCCAGCAGCCTACATAGGGGTGGTATGGTTTCGGGTAATTCACCCCTCCACTTT. Protein: CASSLHRGGMVSGNSPLHF.

This clonotype has a count of ten or more. J is TRBJ2-2 and V is TRBV6-2 or TRBV6-3; 12 nucleotides agree with TRBD2. The CDR3 covers 18 residues. V shed 2 bases and J 7 bases; nucleotides not matched to a gene: 11. CDR1 is MNHEY, CDR2 SVGEGT, per germline. The CDR3 nucleotides read TGTGCCAGCAGTTACCCGGGACTAGCGGGTCTAGCGGACGGGGAGCTGTTTTTT. Protein sequence: CASSYPGLAGLADGELFF.

A few counts support this clonotype. The V and J genes are TRBV6-5 and TRBJ1-2; 11 bases align to TRBD1. The germline CDR1 and CDR2 sequences are MNHEY and SVGAGI. The CDR3 contains 14 residues. Trimming at V came to 4 bases and at J to 5 bases, leaving 3 bases not matched to a gene. The CDR3 reads CASSWDRGMYGYTF. CDR3 nucleotide sequence: TGTGCCAGCAGTTGGGACAGGGGGATGTATGGCTACACCTTC.